This is a list of T cell receptor beta chains from one sample in a study of cytomegalovirus exposure and HLA in healthy donors. Assay: immunoSEQ multiplex PCR; the TCRdb copy retains only in-frame clones and omits some. The sample carries around 150,000 clones, less than 80% recorded once. Sequencing input: PBMCs. The receptor source for this set is a man aged 35-49 years in good health and CMV-seronegative. Both conserved end residues are part of each CDR3. D genes are given only for firm matches. Size is stated for part of the rows, as once, few or many counts, or as a class when the clone is expanded.

TRBJ2-7 | once | TRBD2 | TRBV11-1 | CASSLEAGRTYEQYF | TGTGCCAGCAGCTTAGAAGCGGGAAGGACCTACGAGCAGTACTTC
TRBJ2-5 | NA | TRBD1 | TRBV7-9 | CSSTLGRGPETQYF | TGTTCCAGCACCCTGGGCAGGGGGCCTGAGACCCAGTACTTC
TRBJ1-6 | NA | NA | TRBV4-3 | CASSQDWPGGRDNSPLHF | TGCGCCAGCAGCCAAGATTGGCCGGGGGGCCGGGATAATTCACCCCTCCACTTT
TRBJ2-3 | NA | NA | TRBV9 | CASSVRGRTDTQYF | TGTGCCAGCAGCGTGCGGGGGCGCACAGATACGCAGTATTTT
TRBJ2-3 | NA | TRBD2 | TRBV2 | CASIQRGFETDTQYF | TGTGCCAGCATTCAGCGGGGGTTCGAAACAGATACGCAGTATTTT
TRBJ2-7 | NA | TRBD1 | TRBV7-6 | CASSPTPLTQTGNYEQYF | TGTGCCAGCAGCCCAACTCCCCTTACCCAGACAGGGAACTACGAGCAGTACTTC
TRBJ2-7 | NA | TRBD1 | TRBV5-1 | CASGTGGSYEQYF | TGCGCCAGCGGAACAGGGGGCTCGTACGAGCAGTACTTC
TRBJ2-5 | few | TRBD2 | TRBV4-2 | CASSQEGSAGGFETQYF | TGTGCCAGCAGCCAAGAAGGGTCAGCGGGGGGATTTGAGACCCAGTACTTC
TRBJ1-1 | NA | NA | TRBV4-3 | CASSQRGGNTEAFF | TGCGCCAGCAGCCAACGTGGCGGAAACACTGAAGCTTTCTTT
TRBJ1-2 | NA | NA | TRBV5-1 | CASSLAAEGGYTF | TGCGCCAGCAGCTTGGCAGCCGAGGGTGGCTACACCTTC
TRBJ1-2 | NA | TRBD1 | TRBV11-2 | CASSWTGSGYTF | TGTGCCAGCAGCTGGACAGGGAGCGGCTACACCTTC
TRBJ1-5 | NA | NA | TRBV6-1 | CASSETAYQPQHF | TGTGCCAGCAGTGAGACAGCCTATCAGCCCCAGCATTTT
TRBJ1-4 | NA | TRBD1 | TRBV4-2 | CASGQVGDNEKLFF | TGTGCCAGCGGACAGGTCGGTGATAATGAAAAACTGTTTTTT
TRBJ2-3 | NA | NA | TRBV7-2 | CASSLGPGVTDTQYF | TGTGCCAGCAGCTTAGGGCCAGGGGTCACAGATACGCAGTATTTT
TRBJ1-1 | NA | NA | TRBV6-6 | CASSYFTGDTEAFF | TGTGCCAGCAGTTACTTCACGGGAGACACTGAAGCTTTCTTT
TRBJ2-7 | NA | NA | TRBV7-9 | CASSASGSYEQYF | TGTGCCAGCAGCGCTTCGGGCTCCTACGAGCAGTACTTC
TRBJ2-2 | once | TRBD1 | TRBV4-3 | CASSQGGSDRGLDTGELFF | TGCGCCAGCAGCCAAGGCGGTTCGGACAGGGGGCTTGACACCGGGGAGCTGTTTTTT
TRBJ2-2 | NA | TRBD1 | TRBV28 | CASSLSGQSSAGELFF | TGTGCCAGCAGTTTATCGGGACAGTCCTCGGCCGGGGAGCTGTTTTTT
TRBJ1-1 | NA | NA | TRBV4-1 | CASSQATPGGAFF | TGCGCCAGCAGCCAAGCGACACCTGGAGGAGCTTTCTTT
TRBJ2-6 | once | NA | TRBV7-9 | CASSLQGTGANVLTF | TGTGCCAGCAGCCTTCAGGGGACCGGGGCCAACGTCCTGACTTTC
TRBJ2-1 | NA | TRBD2 | TRBV6-1 | CASSGTSGGSGEQFF | TGTGCCAGCAGTGGGACTAGCGGGGGGAGCGGTGAGCAGTTCTTC
TRBJ1-3 | NA | NA | TRBV30 | CAWEQGSGNTIYF | TGTGCCTGGGAACAGGGTAGTGGAAACACCATATATTTT
TRBJ2-7 | once | TRBD2 | TRBV5-1 | CASSLGLAGRNYEQYF | TGCGCCAGCAGCTTGGGACTAGCGGGGAGGAACTACGAGCAGTACTTC
TRBJ2-7 | once | TRBD1 | TRBV4-1 | CASSRTTGGSYEQYF | TGCGCCAGCAGCCGCACCACAGGGGGCTCCTACGAGCAGTACTTC
TRBJ1-4 | once | NA | TRBV6-1 | CASSEDWGGATNEKLFF | TGTGCCAGCAGTGAAGACTGGGGGGGTGCAACTAATGAAAAACTGTTTTTT
TRBJ1-4 | NA | NA | TRBV5-6 | CASSLAGEKLFF | TGTGCCAGCAGCTTGGCGGGAGAAAAACTGTTTTTT
TRBJ2-2 | NA | NA | TRBV11-2 | CASSLELRRLNTGELFF | TGTGCCAGCAGCTTAGAACTCCGCAGGTTAAACACCGGGGAGCTGTTTTTT
TRBJ1-4 | NA | TRBD1 | TRBV5-1 | CASSQQTGTGSEKLFF | TGCGCCAGCAGCCAACAGACCGGGACAGGGTCTGAAAAACTGTTTTTT
TRBJ2-2 | NA | NA | TRBV19 | CASRDRRNTGELFF | TGTGCCAGTAGAGACAGGCGGAACACCGGGGAGCTGTTTTTT
TRBJ2-5 | NA | NA | TRBV5-4 | CATRDSQETQYF | TGTGCCACCCGGGACTCCCAAGAGACCCAGTACTTC
TRBJ2-5 | NA | NA | TRBV7-3 | CASSLRTRDFQETQYF | TGTGCCAGCAGCTTAAGAACCCGGGACTTTCAAGAGACCCAGTACTTC
TRBJ2-1 | NA | NA | TRBV7-9 | CASSLGVDEQFF | TGTGCCAGCAGCTTGGGCGTGGATGAGCAGTTCTTC
TRBJ2-7 | NA | NA | TRBV9 | CASSAQGEQYF | TGTGCCAGCAGCGCCCAGGGCGAGCAGTACTTC
TRBJ2-5 | NA | NA | TRBV21-1 | CASSKKQQETQYF | TGTGCCAGCAGCAAAAAACAGCAAGAGACCCAGTACTTC
TRBJ1-2 | NA | NA | TRBV19 | CASSSPAGFGYTF | TGTGCCAGTAGTAGCCCCGCGGGGTTTGGCTACACCTTC
TRBJ2-1 | NA | TRBD2 | TRBV19 | CASSSTPGGGQFF | TGTGCCAGTAGTTCTACTCCTGGCGGGGGGCAGTTCTTC
TRBJ1-5 | NA | NA | TRBV2 | CASILGAGNQPQHF | TGTGCCAGCATTCTGGGGGCCGGCAATCAGCCCCAGCATTTT
TRBJ1-6 | NA | NA | TRBV28 | CASAGGERPPLHF | TGTGCCAGCGCGGGAGGGGAAAGACCACCCCTCCACTTT
TRBJ2-7 | NA | NA | TRBV4-3 | CASSPNGSPWDEQYF | TGCGCCAGCAGCCCAAATGGGAGTCCATGGGACGAGCAGTACTTC
TRBJ2-3 | once | NA | TRBV15 | CATSRDSADTQYF | TGTGCCACCAGCAGAGATAGCGCAGATACGCAGTATTTT
TRBJ2-1 | NA | TRBD2 | TRBV7-3 | CASSFETSGGLYNEQFF | TGTGCCAGCAGCTTCGAGACTAGCGGGGGTCTTTACAATGAGCAGTTCTTC